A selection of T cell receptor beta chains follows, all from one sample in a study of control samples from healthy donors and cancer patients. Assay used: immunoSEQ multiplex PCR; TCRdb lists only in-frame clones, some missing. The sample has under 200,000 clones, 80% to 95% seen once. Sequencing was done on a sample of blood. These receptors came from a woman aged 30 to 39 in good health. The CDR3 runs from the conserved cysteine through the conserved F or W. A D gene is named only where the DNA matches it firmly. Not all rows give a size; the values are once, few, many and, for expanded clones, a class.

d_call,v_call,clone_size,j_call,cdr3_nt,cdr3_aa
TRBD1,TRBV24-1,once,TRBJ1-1,TGTGCCACCAGTAAGGACAGGGATTTCAGTGAAGCTTTCTTT,CATSKDRDFSEAFF
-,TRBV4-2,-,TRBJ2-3,TGTGCCAGCAGCCAAGAAGCGGGCTTTAGCACAGATACGCAGTATTTT,CASSQEAGFSTDTQYF
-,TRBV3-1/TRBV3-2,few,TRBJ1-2,TGTGCCAGCAGCCACAGACAGAACTATGGCTACACCTTC,CASSHRQNYGYTF
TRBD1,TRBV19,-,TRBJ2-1,TGTGCCAGTAGTGCCGGGACAGCCTCATTCTACAATGAGCAGTTCTTC,CASSAGTASFYNEQFF
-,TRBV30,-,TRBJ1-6,TGTGCCTGGAGTGAATACAGGAATTCACCCCTCCACTTT,CAWSEYRNSPLHF
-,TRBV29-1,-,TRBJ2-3,TGCAGCGCCACTCAGGCAGATACGCAGTATTTT,CSATQADTQYF
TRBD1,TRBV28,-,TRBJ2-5,TGTGCCAGCAGTTTAAGCCTTGGGACAGGAGAAGAGACCCAGTACTTC,CASSLSLGTGEETQYF
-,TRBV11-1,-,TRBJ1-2,TGTGCCAGCAGCTTCAACACGAACTATGGCTACACCTTC,CASSFNTNYGYTF
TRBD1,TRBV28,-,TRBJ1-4,TGTGCCAGCAGTTTCGGACAGGGGAGTGAAAAACTGTTTTTT,CASSFGQGSEKLFF
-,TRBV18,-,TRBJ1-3,TGTGCCAGCTCACCCTCAGTCTTGGACACCATATATTTT,CASSPSVLDTIYF
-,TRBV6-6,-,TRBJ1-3,TGTGCCAGCACTTCCGGAAACACCATATATTTT,CASTSGNTIYF
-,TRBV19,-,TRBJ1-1,TGTGCCAGTTGCGAGGGCCTCGGGAACACTGAAGCTTTCTTT,CASCEGLGNTEAFF
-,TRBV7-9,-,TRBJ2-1,TGTGCCAGCAGCTTAGGTTACTACCTTTACCACAATGAGCAGTTCTTC,CASSLGYYLYHNEQFF
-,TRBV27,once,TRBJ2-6,TGTGCCAGCGGTCCCAGGACTAACCTACTCTGGGCCAACGTCCTGACTTTC,CASGPRTNLLWANVLTF
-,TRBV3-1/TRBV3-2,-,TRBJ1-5,TGTGCCAGCAGCCAAGTATCAGGGGTCAATCAGCCCCAGCATTTT,CASSQVSGVNQPQHF
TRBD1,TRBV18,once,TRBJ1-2,TGTGCCAGCTCCCGGGACAGGGGCATCGGCTACACCTTC,CASSRDRGIGYTF
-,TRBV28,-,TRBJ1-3,TGTGCCAGCAGTTTCAGGGGTCCGAACACCATATATTTT,CASSFRGPNTIYF
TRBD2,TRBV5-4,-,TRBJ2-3,TGTGCCAGCAGCGTACCGGGAGGGCCCGCAGATACGCAGTATTTT,CASSVPGGPADTQYF
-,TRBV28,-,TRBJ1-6,TGTGCCAGCAGTTTACGGGCGTACGGGCGTAGAGGGAATTCACCCCTCCACTTT,CASSLRAYGRRGNSPLHF
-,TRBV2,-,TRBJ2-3,TGTGCCAGCAGTGAGGAGTTTTTTGATACGCAGTATTTT,CASSEEFFDTQYF
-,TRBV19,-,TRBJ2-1,TGTGCCACAAAGGGTACAGGGCGGGTAAATGAGCAGTTCTTC,CATKGTGRVNEQFF
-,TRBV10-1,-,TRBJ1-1,TGCGCCAGCAGTGACCAGGACAGCCCGAACACTGAAGCTTTCTTT,CASSDQDSPNTEAFF
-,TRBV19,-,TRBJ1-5,TGTGCCAGTACCAAATGGGACGGCAATCAGCCCCAGCATTTT,CASTKWDGNQPQHF
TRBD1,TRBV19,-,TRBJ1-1,TGTGCCAGTAGCGACAGGGGAGGGGCCACTGAAGCTTTCTTT,CASSDRGGATEAFF
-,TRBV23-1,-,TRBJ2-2,TGCGCCATGCCTAGGGGCTCCGTCAAGAGGAGGGCCGGGGAGCTGTTTTTT,CAMPRGSVKRRAGELFF
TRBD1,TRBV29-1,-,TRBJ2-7,TGCAGCGTCCGTGGGACAGGGTCCTCCTACGAGCAGTACTTC,CSVRGTGSSYEQYF
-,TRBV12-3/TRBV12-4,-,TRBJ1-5,TGTGCCAGCGGGGCGGAGAATCAGCCCCAGCATTTT,CASGAENQPQHF
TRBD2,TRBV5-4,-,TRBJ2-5,TGTGCCAGCAGCCGACCTTCTAGCGGGGGACAAGAGACCCAGTACTTC,CASSRPSSGGQETQYF
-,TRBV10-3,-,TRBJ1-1,TGTGCCATCAGTGAGAAAGTGAGCAAGAACACTGAAGCTTTCTTT,CAISEKVSKNTEAFF
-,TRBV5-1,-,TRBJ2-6,TGCGCCAGCAGGCCGGGGTTGGGGGCCAACGTCCTGACTTTC,CASRPGLGANVLTF
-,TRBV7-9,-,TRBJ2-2,TGTGCCAGCAGCTTAGATCGCGGCACCGGGGAGCTGTTTTTT,CASSLDRGTGELFF
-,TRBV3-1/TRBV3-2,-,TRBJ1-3,TGTGCCAGCAGCGGCTTCGGGGGGGGGTCCACTGGAAACACCATATATTTT,CASSGFGGGSTGNTIYF
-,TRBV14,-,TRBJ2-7,TGTGCCAGCAGCCAAGTCGGCAGGCCCTTAAACGAGCAGTACTTC,CASSQVGRPLNEQYF
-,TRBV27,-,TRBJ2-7,TGTGCCAGCAGTTTGGGCGGGGGCTTGGGCTACGAGCAGTACTTC,CASSLGGGLGYEQYF
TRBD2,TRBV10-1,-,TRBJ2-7,TGCGCCAGCAGTGACAGCGGGACCGCGAGCCACGAGCAGTACTTC,CASSDSGTASHEQYF
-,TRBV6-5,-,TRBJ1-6,TGTGCCAGCAGGGAGGGCAGGAATAATTCACCCCTCCACTTT,CASREGRNNSPLHF
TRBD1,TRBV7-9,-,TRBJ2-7,TGTGCCAGCAGCCCCAACAGGGGGCGCCTGTTTGAGCAGTACTTC,CASSPNRGRLFEQYF
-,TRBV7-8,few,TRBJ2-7,TGTGCCAGCAGCTTTGGCAGGGTGGGATCGACCTACGAGCAGTACTTC,CASSFGRVGSTYEQYF
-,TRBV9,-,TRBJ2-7,TGTGCCAGCAGCACATGGGGGTACGAGCAGTACTTC,CASSTWGYEQYF
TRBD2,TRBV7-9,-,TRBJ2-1,TGTGCCAGCAGCCCCGGACTAGCGGGAGAGCCCTACAATGAGCAGTTCTTC,CASSPGLAGEPYNEQFF
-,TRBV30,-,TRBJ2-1,TGTGCCTGGTCCCAAACCATACGTTCCTACAATGAGCAGTTCTTC,CAWSQTIRSYNEQFF
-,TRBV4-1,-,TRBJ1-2,TGCGCCAGCAGCCCCGCCGGCGATGTAGAGGGAGGCTATGGCTACACCTTC,CASSPAGDVEGGYGYTF